These 12 T cell receptor beta chains were all obtained from the same sample, sequenced in a study of blood T cell repertoires in COVID-19 (dated by TCRdb to 2018 to 2021). Library preparation used the immunoSEQ multiplex PCR assay. TCRdb stores this immuneACCESS table with in-frame sequences only. Part of the clones is absent; in the studies checked, under half of the shortfall reflects unresolved V genes, and no reason is known for the rest. The sample has 250,000 to 300,000 clones on record, just under 90% of them singletons. 6% to 8% of the sample is in the top ten clones. Material: peripheral blood. The receptors stem from a woman aged 45-65 years with COVID-19, enrolled during active disease.

The chain couples TRBV25-1 to TRBJ1-2; a possible D gene is TRBD1 (6 bases). The CDR3 is 17 amino acids. Germline lookup yields CDR1 MGHDK and CDR2 SYGVNS. V lost 2 bases and J 5 bases, leaving 21 bases between the germline ends. Here the CDR3 DNA reads TGTGCCAGCAGTGAAAAACGGAACAGGGATGGGGTTTATGGCTACACCTTC. Translation gives CASSEKRNRDGVYGYTF.

The chain recombines TRBV29-1 with TRBJ1-3, with TRBD1 identical over 8 bases. This CDR3 region has 13 residues. The germline V gene has CDR1 SQVTM and CDR2 ANQGSEA. Trimming at V came to 4 bases and at J to 3 bases, leaving 2 bases not matched to a gene. The CDR3 is CSVGQGYGNTIYF. Written as DNA, the CDR3 is TGCAGCGTTGGACAGGGGTATGGAAACACCATATATTTT. Full variable domain (rest looked up from reference TRBV29-1 and TRBJ1-3): SAVISQKPSRDICQRGTSLTIQCQVDSQVTMMFWYRQQPGQSLTLIATANQGSEATYESGFVIDKFPISRPNLTFSTLTVSNMSPEDSSIYLCSVGQGYGNTIYFGEGSWLTVV.

The genes are TRBV18 and TRBJ2-1; 8 bases match TRBD2. The CDR3 spans 16 residues. V was pared by 1 base and J by 8 bases, with 10 bases of the junction left unmatched. Germline V gives CDR1 KGHSH, CDR2 LQKENI. The DNA for the CDR3 is TGTGCCAGCTCACCACAGGGCGGGAGGTTTTTAGATGAGCAGTTCTTC. Translated, it gives CASSPQGGRFLDEQFF.

This clone was counted once. Here the CDR3 reads CASLEHADQETQYF. In nucleotides, the CDR3 is TGTGCCAGCCTCGAACATGCAGACCAAGAGACCCAGTACTTC. The chain uses TRBV6-5 and TRBJ2-5; D is ambiguous. V was clipped by 8 bases and J by 0 bases, with 13 bases between them. The CDR3 is made up of 14 amino acids. Germline CDR1 and CDR2: MNHEY and SVGAGI.

This chain connects TRBV6-5 to TRBJ2-1; perhaps TRBD2 as D (6 bases). CDR3 size: 14 residues. The V end lost 6 bases, the J end lost 2 bases, and 11 bases lay between the germline ends. CDR1 is MNHEY, CDR2 SVGAGI, per germline. The CDR3 protein is CASSSGAAYNEQFF. The CDR3 DNA follows: TGTGCCAGCAGCTCGGGAGCCGCCTACAATGAGCAGTTCTTC.

V is TRBV6-5 and J is TRBJ1-2; 7 nucleotides match TRBD1. Trimming cost V 7 bases and J 4 bases; bases outside gene matches: 6. The CDR3 covers 13 residues. Germline values: CDR1 MNHEY, CDR2 SVGAGI. CDR3 region: CASKGGGGYGYTF. CDR3 sequence (DNA): TGTGCCAGCAAAGGGGGCGGAGGCTATGGCTACACCTTC.

V and J are TRBV19 and TRBJ2-7; 7 bases align to TRBD2. The germline V gene encodes CDR1 LNHDA and CDR2 SQIVND (reference sequence). The CDR3 totals 15 residues. V was clipped by 5 bases and J by 2 bases; unmatched bases: 9. The CDR3 DNA reads as TGTGCCAGTAGTCCCTTGGCGGGAGCTCCCTACGAGCAGTACTTC. Protein sequence: CASSPLAGAPYEQYF.

The chain carries TRBV7-2 and TRBJ1-2; TRBD1 agrees at 7 bases. Trimming removed 3 bases from V and 3 bases from J; junction bases left unmatched: 1. CDR3 size: 13 residues. CDR1 and CDR2 (germline): SGHTA, FQGNSA. The CDR3 here is CASSFDRDYGYTF. The CDR3 region has the DNA TGTGCCAGCAGCTTTGACAGGGACTATGGCTACACCTTC.

The rearrangement joins TRBV27 to TRBJ2-7; TRBD2 agrees at 13 bases. CDR3 size: 15 residues. The junction had 6 bases not matched to a gene; V was cut back by 4 bases and J by 6 bases. Germline V CDR1 and CDR2: MNHEY, SMNVEV (reference sequence). The chain's CDR3 is CASSYTSGRVAEQYF. The CDR3 DNA reads as TGTGCCAGCAGTTACACTAGCGGGAGGGTTGCCGAGCAGTACTTC.

The chain links TRBV3-1 (or the pseudogene TRBV3-2) to TRBJ2-7, with D unresolved. Between the trimmed V and J ends, which lost 8 bases and 6 bases, there was a span of 11 bases. CDR1 is LGHDT, CDR2 YNNKEL, per germline (reference sequence). The CDR3 totals 11 residues. The CDR3 here is CASGDTFEQYF. The CDR3, as DNA: TGTGCCAGCGGTGACACGTTCGAGCAGTACTTC.

The J gene is TRBJ2-1, the V gene TRBV5-1; D not resolved. The CDR3 sequence is 17 residues long. Trimming pared 0 bases from V and 0 bases from J, leaving 13 bases between. The germline gives CDR1 SGHRS, CDR2 YFSETQ. Here the CDR3 DNA reads TGCGCCAGCAGCTTGGTCGGTCAAGTTGGCTCCTACAATGAGCAGTTCTTC. This codes for CASSLVGQVGSYNEQFF.

The chain has TRBV25-1 and TRBJ1-2; no reliable D call. The CDR3 contains 12 residues. The V gene's germline CDR1 is MGHDK and CDR2 SYGVNS. Deletions cut 6 bases from V and 0 bases from J, with 5 bases between. The CDR3 DNA reads as TGTGCCAGCAGGATAGCTAACTATGGCTACACCTTC. This gives the protein CASRIANYGYTF.